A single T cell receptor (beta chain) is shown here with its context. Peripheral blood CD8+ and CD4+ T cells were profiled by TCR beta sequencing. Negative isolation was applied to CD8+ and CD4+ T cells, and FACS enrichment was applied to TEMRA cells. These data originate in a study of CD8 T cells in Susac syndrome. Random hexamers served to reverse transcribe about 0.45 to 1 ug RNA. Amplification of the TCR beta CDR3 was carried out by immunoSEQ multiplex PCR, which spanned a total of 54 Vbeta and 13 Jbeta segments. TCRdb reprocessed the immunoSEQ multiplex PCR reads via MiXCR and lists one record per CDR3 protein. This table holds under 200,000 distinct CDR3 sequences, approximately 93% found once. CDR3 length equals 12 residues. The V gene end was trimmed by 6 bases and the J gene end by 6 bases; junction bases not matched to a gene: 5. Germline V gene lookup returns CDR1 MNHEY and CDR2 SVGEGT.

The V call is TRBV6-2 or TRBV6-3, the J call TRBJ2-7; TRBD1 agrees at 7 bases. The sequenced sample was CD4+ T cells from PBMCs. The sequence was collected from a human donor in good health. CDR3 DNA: TGTGCCAGCAGATCCACAGGGGCCGAGCAGTACGTC. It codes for CASRSTGAEQYV.